Listed below are T cell receptor beta chains from one sample, sequenced in a study of naive and memory T cell subsets. TCRdb reprocessed the UMI-ligation and nested PCR reads with MiXCR, giving one entry per CDR3 protein. The table records roughly 98,000 distinct CDR3 sequences, 6% to 7.5% of them present only once. Sequenced sample: central memory CD4+ T cells from blood. The receptors here all came from a human donor in good health. Each CDR3 is given with its conserved first and last residue. D genes are given only for firm matches. Size values are once, few and many counts, or a class for expanded clones, and some rows have none.

D gene,clone size,J gene,V gene,CDR3 DNA,CDR3 protein
-,few,TRBJ1-5,TRBV24-1,TGTGCCACCAGTGACAGGACAGTAGCCCAGCCCCAGCATTTT,CATSDRTVAQPQHF
-,many,TRBJ1-5,TRBV19,TGTGCCAGTAGGGGGCCGGTGGGCAATCAGCCCCAGCATTTT,CASRGPVGNQPQHF
-,many,TRBJ2-5,TRBV7-8,TGTGCCAGCAGCTTAGAGCGATCGACCCAGTACTTC,CASSLERSTQYF
-,-,TRBJ2-1,TRBV20-1,TGCAGTGCTCCGGAAGGTCCTAGCTCCTACAATGAGCAGTTCTTC,CSAPEGPSSYNEQFF
TRBD1,many,TRBJ1-4,TRBV25-1,TGTGCCAGCACGCCCGGGACAGGGCCTGCGGGAACCGAAAAACTGTTTTTT,CASTPGTGPAGTEKLFF
-,few,TRBJ2-2,TRBV5-1,TGCGCCAGCAGCTCAGGGGATCGGGAAACCGGGGAGCTGTTTTTT,CASSSGDRETGELFF
-,few,TRBJ2-4,TRBV11-2,TGTGCCAGCAGCTTTTCCGCGTCGGACAAAAACATTCAGTACTTC,CASSFSASDKNIQYF
-,many,TRBJ1-3,TRBV20-1,TGCAGTGCTACCGGGTCGGCAGGAGCCTCTGGAAACACCATATATTTT,CSATGSAGASGNTIYF
-,few,TRBJ2-7,TRBV30,TGTGCCTGGAGTGTAGTGGGTGTTCTGTACTTC,CAWSVVGVLYF
TRBD2,few,TRBJ2-2,TRBV4-2,TGTGCCAGCAGCGGCCGGCGTAGCGGGGGGGCTGAGCGGGAGCTGTTTTTT,CASSGRRSGGAERELFF
-,-,TRBJ2-1,TRBV7-2,TGTGCCAGCAGCTTCGGAGGGGGGGCCTACAATGAGCAGTTCTTC,CASSFGGGAYNEQFF
-,many,TRBJ1-5,TRBV6-2/TRBV6-3,TGTGCCAGCGTGCGGACGAACAATCAGCCCCAGCATTTT,CASVRTNNQPQHF
-,-,TRBJ1-2,TRBV4-3,TGCGCCAGCAGCCGTGGGGCAGGCTATGGCTACACCTTC,CASSRGAGYGYTF
-,many,TRBJ2-3,TRBV20-1,TGCAGTGCTAGGGAGAAGGGGAGGAGCACAGATACGCAGTATTTT,CSAREKGRSTDTQYF
-,-,TRBJ2-5,TRBV7-2,TGTGCCAGCAGCTTAGGACTAGAAGGGACCCAGTACTTC,CASSLGLEGTQYF
-,few,TRBJ2-1,TRBV12-3/TRBV12-4,TGTGCCAGCAGCCGGACAGAGAATGAGCAGTTCTTC,CASSRTENEQFF
-,few,TRBJ2-6,TRBV20-1,TGCAGTGCTAGAGAATACCGCGGGGCCAACGTCCTGACTTTC,CSAREYRGANVLTF
TRBD1,few,TRBJ1-2,TRBV2,TGTGCCAGCACCTCCGGGACAGCAAGCTATGGCTACACCTTC,CASTSGTASYGYTF
TRBD1,few,TRBJ2-2,TRBV23-1,TGCGCCAGCAGGGGACAGGGGTTTAGTAGGACCGGGGAGCTGTTTTTT,CASRGQGFSRTGELFF
-,-,TRBJ1-5,TRBV28,TGTGCCAGCAGTCGAAGGTTTGGAGGCAATCAGCCCCAGCATTTT,CASSRRFGGNQPQHF
TRBD2,many,TRBJ2-2,TRBV7-2,TGTGCCAGCAGCTTACGTAGCGGGGGGGCGGCCGGGGAGCTGTTTTTT,CASSLRSGGAAGELFF
TRBD1,-,TRBJ2-7,TRBV20-1,TGCAGTGGGACAGGGGATTACTACGAGCAGTACTTC,CSGTGDYYEQYF
-,many,TRBJ1-2,TRBV2,TGTGCCAGCAGTGAACTGGGCGGCGGCTACACCTTC,CASSELGGGYTF
-,many,TRBJ1-6,TRBV7-8,TGTGCCAGCAGCGAAGGGAGCTCCTATAATTCACCCCTCCACTTT,CASSEGSSYNSPLHF
-,-,TRBJ1-1,TRBV28,TGTGCCAGCAGTTTAACGGGGCCCTTTGAAGCTTTCTTT,CASSLTGPFEAFF
TRBD1,few,TRBJ2-2,TRBV29-1,TGCAGCGTTGCAAGATCCGGGACAGCGGTCACCGGGGAGCTGTTTTTT,CSVARSGTAVTGELFF
-,-,TRBJ2-3,TRBV25-1,TGTGCCAGCAGTGAACACGGCAGCACAGATACGCAGTATTTT,CASSEHGSTDTQYF
-,-,TRBJ1-3,TRBV15,TGTGCCACCAGCAGAGGGGGCACAGGGAGTGGAAACACCATATATTTT,CATSRGGTGSGNTIYF
-,many,TRBJ1-5,TRBV20-1,TGCAGTGCTAGAGACGGGAATAGCAATCAGCCCCAGCATTTT,CSARDGNSNQPQHF
-,many,TRBJ2-7,TRBV20-1,TGCAGTGCTAGAGACTACGAGCAGTACTTC,CSARDYEQYF
-,many,TRBJ1-6,TRBV20-1,TGCAGTGCTAGAGCTCGGACAGTATTGGAGTCACCCCTCCACTTT,CSARARTVLESPLHF
-,few,TRBJ2-5,TRBV7-2,TGTGCCAGCAGCGGAGGGGGGGAGACCCAGTACTTC,CASSGGGETQYF
-,many,TRBJ2-3,TRBV6-2/TRBV6-3,TGTGCCAGCAGATATACAGGTGGAGCAGATACGCAGTATTTT,CASRYTGGADTQYF
TRBD1,many,TRBJ1-4,TRBV7-9,TGTGCCAGCAGCAGGGACGGCAGGGGGGAAAAACTGTTTTTT,CASSRDGRGEKLFF
-,many,TRBJ1-3,TRBV28,TGTGCCAGCAGCCAAGGGATCCCTGGAAACACCATATATTTT,CASSQGIPGNTIYF
TRBD2,few,TRBJ2-7,TRBV20-1,TGCAGTGCTAGGCCCTCCGGGGGGTTTCACGAGCAGTACTTC,CSARPSGGFHEQYF
TRBD1,many,TRBJ1-1,TRBV20-1,TGCAGAGTTTCGACAGGGGGGTACACTGAAGCTTTCTTT,CRVSTGGYTEAFF
-,many,TRBJ1-1,TRBV5-1,TGCGCCAGTACCACTACAGGTTTCACTGAAGCTTTCTTT,CASTTTGFTEAFF
-,few,TRBJ1-1,TRBV30,TGTGCCTGGAAAAGAGGAGTAGCCGGCCTGAACACTGAAGCTTTCTTT,CAWKRGVAGLNTEAFF
TRBD1,many,TRBJ1-1,TRBV3-1,TGTGCCAGCAGCCGGGCCAGGGGGCTTACTGAAGCTTTCTTT,CASSRARGLTEAFF
-,many,TRBJ1-3,TRBV4-1,TGCGCCAGCAGCCAACTCTTTGGAAACACCATATATTTT,CASSQLFGNTIYF
-,few,TRBJ1-2,TRBV7-2,TGTGCCAGCAGCTTACAGGTTAACTATGGCTACACCTTC,CASSLQVNYGYTF
-,-,TRBJ2-7,TRBV3-1,TGTGCCAGCAGCCCAAGAGCAGGGTCCATCTACGAGCAGTACTTC,CASSPRAGSIYEQYF
TRBD2,many,TRBJ2-3,TRBV7-2,TGTGCCAGCAGATCGGGACTAGCGGGTCTTCTCGCAGATACGCAGTATTTT,CASRSGLAGLLADTQYF
-,few,TRBJ2-5,TRBV6-6,TGTGCCAGCAGTTCGGCTGGAGAAGGGACCCAGTACTTC,CASSSAGEGTQYF